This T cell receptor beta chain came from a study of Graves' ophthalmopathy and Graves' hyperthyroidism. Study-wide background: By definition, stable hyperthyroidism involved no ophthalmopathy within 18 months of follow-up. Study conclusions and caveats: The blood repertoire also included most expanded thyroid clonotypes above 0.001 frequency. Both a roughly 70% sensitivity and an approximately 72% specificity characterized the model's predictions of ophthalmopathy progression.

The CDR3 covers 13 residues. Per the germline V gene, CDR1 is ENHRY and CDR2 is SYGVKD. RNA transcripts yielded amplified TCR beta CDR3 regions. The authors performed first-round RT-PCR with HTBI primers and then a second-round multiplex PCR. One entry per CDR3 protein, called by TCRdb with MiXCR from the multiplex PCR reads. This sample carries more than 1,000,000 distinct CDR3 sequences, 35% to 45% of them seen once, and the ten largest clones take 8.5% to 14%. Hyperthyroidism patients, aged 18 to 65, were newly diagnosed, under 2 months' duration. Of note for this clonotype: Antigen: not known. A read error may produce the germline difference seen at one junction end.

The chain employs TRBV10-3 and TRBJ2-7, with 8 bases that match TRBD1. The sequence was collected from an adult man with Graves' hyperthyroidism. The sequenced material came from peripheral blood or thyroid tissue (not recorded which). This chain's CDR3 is CASSEADRAEQYF. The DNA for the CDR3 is TGTGCCAGCAGTGAAGCGGACAGGGCCGAGCAGTACTTC.